The sequence of this T cell receptor beta chain was determined in a study of cytomegalovirus exposure and HLA in healthy donors. In the PCR, 60 Vbeta and 13 Jbeta primers were used. This table comes from immunoSEQ multiplex PCR, and its TCRdb copy is limited to in-frame clones, with some not included. The sample has 210,000 or so clones, roughly 85% seen once. Remarks on this clone: This sample also contains other DNA sequences that code for the same CDR3.

Trimming at V came to 4 bases and at J to 2 bases, leaving 3 bases not matched to a gene. The CDR3 sequence is 14 residues long. The germline V gene has CDR1 SQVTM and CDR2 ANQGSEA. The receptor was derived from a man younger than 35 in good health and CMV-seronegative. Sequences were obtained from PBMCs. The chain is built from TRBV29-1 and TRBJ2-2; TRBD1 aligns across 8 bases. In nucleotides, the CDR3 is TGCAGCGTTGCCAGGGGGCTAAACACCGGGGAGCTGTTTTTT. Amino acid sequence: CSVARGLNTGELFF.